The 23 T cell receptor beta chains listed next were all sequenced from one sample in a study of blood T cell repertoires in COVID-19. Data came from immunoSEQ multiplex PCR; TCRdb stores just in-frame clones and leaves some out. The sample carries around 250,000 clones, around 83% recorded once. Sequencing input: peripheral blood. The receptors here all came from a man aged 80 or over with acute or convalescent COVID-19.

The chain links TRBV18 to TRBJ2-2; no definite D call. V lost 4 bases and J lost 1, with 4 bases in between. CDR1 and CDR2 (germline): KGHSH, LQKENI. The CDR3 is made up of 13 amino acids. The CDR3 DNA reads as TGTGCCAGCTCACAACAGAACACCGGGGAGCTGTTTTTT. Protein sequence: CASSQQNTGELFF.

In its sample, this clone was seen once. This chain uses TRBV28 with TRBJ1-1, with D possibly TRBD1 on 6 matching bases. Trimming took 5 bases from V and 1 from J, leaving 20 bases between them. CDR1 MDHEN and CDR2 SYDVKM come from the germline V gene. The CDR3 covers 17 residues. The CDR3 is CASSPVAGASENTEAFF. CDR3 DNA sequence: TGTGCCAGCAGTCCGGTGGCGGGGGCCTCAGAGAACACTGAAGCTTTCTTT. The full variable domain, completed using reference TRBV28 and TRBJ1-1, is DVKVTQSSRYLVKRTGEKVFLECVQDMDHENMFWYRQDPGLGLRLIYFSYDVKMKEKGDIPEGYSVSREKKERFSLILESASTNQTSMYLCASSPVAGASENTEAFFGQGTRLTVV.

This rearrangement joins TRBV5-4 to TRBJ2-7, with 7 positions matching TRBD1. V dropped 3 bases and J dropped 5; count of bases not matched to a gene: 8. The CDR3 sequence is 14 residues long. From germline, CDR1 is SGHNT and CDR2 YYREEE (reference sequence). The CDR3 DNA follows: TGTGCCAGCAGCTCCCCGGGACAGAAAGACGAGCAGTACTTC. Protein product: CASSSPGQKDEQYF.

This chain links TRBV5-1 with TRBJ2-2, with 8 bases that match TRBD2. CDR1 SGHRS and CDR2 YFSETQ come from the germline V gene. J lost 6 bases, V lost 0 bases, and 10 bases had no gene match. The CDR3 covers 17 residues. The CDR3, as DNA: TGCGCCAGCAGCTTGGGGGGCTGGACTAGCCGGGCCGGGGAGCTGTTTTTT. It yields the protein CASSLGGWTSRAGELFF. The variable domain in full, with the rest retrieved from reference TRBV5-1 and TRBJ2-2, is KAGVTQTPRYLIKTRGQQVTLSCSPISGHRSVSWYQQTPGQGLQFLFEYFSETQRNKGNFPGRFSGRQFSNSRSEMNVSTLELGDSALYLCASSLGGWTSRAGELFFGEGSRLTVL.

V usage is TRBV18 and J usage is TRBJ2-7; 7 bases line up with TRBD1. The trim removed 3 bases at V and 4 bases at J, leaving 9 bases unmatched. Per the germline V gene, CDR1 is KGHSH and CDR2 is LQKENI. The CDR3 consists of 15 residues. The CDR3, as DNA: TGTGCCAGCTCACCCGGGACAGCCGAGGGGTACGAGCAGTACTTC. Its protein product is CASSPGTAEGYEQYF.

The V call is TRBV2, the J call TRBJ1-2, with unresolved D. Trimming pared 2 bases from V and 4 bases from J, leaving 11 bases between. Germline CDR1 and CDR2: SNHLY and FYNNEI. This CDR3 is 14 amino acids long. CDR3 loop: CASSEMVGSYGYTF. DNA for the CDR3: TGTGCCAGCAGTGAAATGGTCGGGTCCTATGGCTACACCTTC.

In this sample, this clone turned up a few times. The chain uses TRBV7-9 and TRBJ2-1, with 12 nucleotides matching TRBD2. V gave up 1 base and J gave up 2 bases; unmatched junction bases: 6. The germline CDR1 and CDR2 sequences are SEHNR and FQNEAQ (reference sequence). The CDR3 loop spans 18 amino acids. DNA of the CDR3: TGTGCCAGCAGCTTAGGGACCCTAGCGGGAGGGCCCTACAATGAGCAGTTCTTC. It codes for CASSLGTLAGGPYNEQFF.

V is TRBV19 and J is TRBJ1-1; 8 bases map to TRBD1. CDR3 length equals 14 residues. V was clipped by 3 bases and J by 7 bases; unmatched bases: 7. Looked up from germline, CDR1 is LNHDA and CDR2 is SQIVND (reference sequence). The CDR3 reads CASSIRTGSNEAFF. Here the CDR3 DNA reads TGTGCCAGTAGTATCCGGACAGGGAGTAATGAAGCTTTCTTT.

The rearrangement uses TRBV25-1 and TRBJ1-2; D not certain. From germline, CDR1 is MGHDK and CDR2 SYGVNS. This CDR3 spans 13 amino acids. The ends were cut back, 2 bases at V and 2 bases at J, with 6 bases in the middle. CDR3 residues: CASSEMANYGYTF. CDR3 DNA: TGTGCCAGCAGTGAAATGGCAAACTATGGCTACACCTTC.

The chain carries TRBV3-1 (or the pseudogene TRBV3-2) and TRBJ2-7, with 9 bases fitting TRBD1. This CDR3 region has 16 residues. The ends lost 1 base at V and 2 bases at J; junction bases unmatched: 6. Germline V CDR1 and CDR2: LGHDT, YNNKEL (reference sequence). CDR3 amino acids: CASSQGPGQGTYEQYF. The CDR3 DNA reads TGTGCCAGCAGCCAAGGGCCGGGACAGGGTACCTACGAGCAGTACTTC.

V usage is TRBV5-1 and J usage is TRBJ2-2; D uncertain. This CDR3 is built from 16 residues. Deletions cut 0 bases from V and 1 base from J, with 10 bases between. Germline V CDR1 and CDR2: SGHRS, YFSETQ. DNA for the CDR3: TGCGCCAGCAGCTTGGAGGCACGCGGGAACACCGGGGAGCTGTTTTTT. This translates into CASSLEARGNTGELFF.

The chain recombines TRBV20-1 with TRBJ2-1; 7 nucleotides agree with TRBD1. The germline CDR1 and CDR2 sequences are DFQATT and SNEGSKA (reference sequence). Trimming at V came to 2 bases and at J to 10 bases, leaving 2 bases not matched to a gene. This CDR3 is 11 amino acids long. CDR3 nucleotides: TGCAGTGCTAGACGACAGGGAGAGCAGTTCTTC. Encoded protein: CSARRQGEQFF.

The V call is TRBV21-1, the J call TRBJ2-1; the table's TRBD2 call for D was not verified on the DNA. TRBV21-1 is labeled a pseudogene. This CDR3 comprises 16 residues. The CDR3 spells CASSKGLAGCCDEQFF. The DNA for the CDR3 is TGTGCCAGCAGCAAAGGACTAGCGGGGTGCTGTGATGAGCAGTTCTTC.

The chain carries TRBV5-3 and TRBJ1-1; 9 nucleotides match TRBD1. TRBV5-3 belongs to the ORF category, with a function that is uncertain. With V trimmed by 0 bases and J by 1 base, 7 bases remained unmatched. The CDR3 has 17 amino acids. The CDR3 reads CARSLDRGRIKNTEAFF. CDR3 DNA: TGTGCCAGAAGCTTGGACAGGGGGCGGATCAAGAACACTGAAGCTTTCTTT.

The rearrangement links TRBV29-1 to TRBJ2-7; TRBD1 agrees at 7 bases. The CDR3 consists of 12 residues. The V segment lost 8 bases and the J segment 3 bases; nucleotides outside the gene matches: 7. Germline CDR1 SQVTM, CDR2 ANQGSEA. CDR3 DNA: TGCAGCACCCGGGACAGTGGCTACGAGCAGTACTTC. Its translation is CSTRDSGYEQYF.

The V gene is TRBV7-8, the J gene TRBJ2-7, with 9 positions matching TRBD1. Germline CDR1 is SGHVS and CDR2 is FQNEAQ. J lost 3 bases, V lost 4 bases, and 10 bases had no gene match. The CDR3 consists of 16 residues. CDR3 DNA: TGTGCCAGCAGCTCACCCGGGGGACAGGGTCTCTACGAGCAGTACTTC. As protein: CASSSPGGQGLYEQYF. Drawing the rest from reference TRBV7-8 and TRBJ2-7, the complete variable domain is GAGVSQSPRYKVAKRGQDVALRCDPISGHVSLFWYQQALGQGPEFLTYFQNEAQLDKSGLPSDRFFAERPEGSVSTLKIQRTQQEDSAVYLCASSSPGGQGLYEQYFGPGTRLTVT.

The genes are TRBV28 and TRBJ2-5; tentatively, D is TRBD1 (6 bases). Germline V CDR1 and CDR2: MDHEN, SYDVKM. The CDR3 contains 15 residues. V was shortened by 2 bases and J by 5 bases, with 15 bases between the two germline ends. CDR3 in amino acids: CASSLGLAGAETQYF. The CDR3 bases are TGTGCCAGCAGTTTAGGGCTAGCAGGGGCCGAGACCCAGTACTTC.

The V and J genes are TRBV3-1 (or the pseudogene TRBV3-2) and TRBJ2-7, with 7 bases aligning to TRBD2. Unmatched junction bases numbered 8, after V lost 2 bases and J lost 7 bases. CDR1 is LGHDT, CDR2 YNNKEL, per germline (reference sequence). The CDR3 contains 14 residues. The CDR3 sequence is CASSQSGEGNEQYF. The CDR3 bases are TGTGCCAGCAGCCAAAGTGGGGAGGGGAATGAGCAGTACTTC.

The chain is built from TRBV10-3 and TRBJ1-1; 9 bases agree with TRBD1. CDR1 and CDR2 from the germline V gene are ENHRY and SYGVKD. V lost 10 bases to trimming and J lost 8 bases; unmatched junction nucleotides: 11. The CDR3 length is 13 residues. For the CDR3, the DNA is TGTGCCACCTCCCAGACAGGGGGGAGAGAAGCTTTCTTT. This codes for CATSQTGGREAFF.

V is TRBV6-1 and J is TRBJ1-1; tentative D call: TRBD1 (5 bases). V lost 2 bases and J lost 9, with 16 bases in between. Germline CDR1 MNHNS, CDR2 SASEGT. The CDR3 extends over 14 amino acids. The CDR3 here is CASSEPLGLTQAFF. DNA for the CDR3: TGTGCCAGCAGTGAACCACTGGGACTCACCCAAGCTTTCTTT.

V usage is TRBV28 and J usage is TRBJ1-6; 9 positions match TRBD1. The CDR3 covers 15 residues. Trimming took 6 bases from V and 7 from J; bases not matched to a gene: 7. Germline V gene lookup returns CDR1 MDHEN and CDR2 SYDVKM. CDR3 residues: CASSSGQGRNSPLHF. CDR3 coding DNA: TGTGCCAGCAGCTCCGGACAGGGGAGGAATTCACCCCTCCACTTT.

The chain couples TRBV7-2 to TRBJ2-2; 9 bases agree with TRBD1. The CDR3 length is 18 residues. Germline V gene lookup returns CDR1 SGHTA and CDR2 FQGNSA. V dropped 5 bases and J dropped 3; count of bases not matched to a gene: 13. The CDR3 reads CASSLNFHRGPDTGELFF. The CDR3, as DNA: TGTGCCAGCAGCCTAAACTTTCACAGGGGGCCCGACACCGGGGAGCTGTTTTTT.

Here the CDR3 DNA reads TGTGCCAGTAGTATCCCAGGGTCCGGGGAGCTGTTTTTT. Translated, it gives CASSIPGSGELFF. V and J are TRBV19 and TRBJ2-2; TRBD1 is a possible D gene (5 bases). V lost 3 bases and J lost 6, with 8 bases in between. The CDR3 totals 13 residues. Germline V lookup: CDR1 LNHDA, CDR2 SQIVND (reference sequence).